The entry below gives a single T cell receptor (beta chain) sequence along with its context. The antigen is undetermined. This record comes from a study of T cells in localized non-small cell lung cancer. The study's findings and limits: T cell clonality was highest in uninvolved adjacent lung, above tumor. Among the top 100 tumor clones, a median around 57 appeared in adjacent lung. Increased T cell density in blood showed an association with longer overall survival. Sequencing was restricted to one tumor region; therefore, heterogeneity remains possible.

The germline V gene encodes CDR1 SQVTM and CDR2 ANQGSEA. The CDR3 sequence is 14 residues long. The V gene lost 4 bases and the J gene lost 4 bases, with 16 bases spanning the gap. Repertoires were generated with immunoSEQ multiplex PCR, while TCRdb's copy carries only in-frame clones and drops some. The sample consists of tens of thousands of clones, 75% to 90% of them appearing once. The starting material was peripheral blood mononuclear cells, obtained before any cancer treatment. The sequence was collected from a man aged 40 to 69 with stage III lung adenocarcinoma. This sequence joins TRBV29-1 and TRBJ1-1; perhaps TRBD1 as D (5 bases). The CDR3 reads CSVGGGGWSTEAFF. CDR3 bases: TGCAGCGTTGGTGGTGGGGGTTGGAGCACTGAAGCTTTCTTT. The variable domain in full, with the rest retrieved from reference TRBV29-1 and TRBJ1-1, is SAVISQKPSRDICQRGTSLTIQCQVDSQVTMMFWYRQQPGQSLTLIATANQGSEATYESGFVIDKFPISRPNLTFSTLTVSNMSPEDSSIYLCSVGGGGWSTEAFFGQGTRLTVV.